This record covers a single T cell receptor (beta chain). This entry comes from a study of blood T cell repertoires in COVID-19. Study-wide context: Researchers got acute and convalescent COVID-19 samples from the United States, Italy and Spain. Nucleic acid was either cDNA or gDNA, and it came from T cells, B-cell-depleted T cells, or PBMCs.

Participants reported their clinical history, and cohort assignment relied on those reports. Original handling: Estimates of nucleated cell counts were drawn from the amplification of reference gene primers. Measured with immunoSEQ multiplex PCR; TCRdb has only the in-frame clones, and not every one. V and J calls and clone size are as listed in that table; D and trimming were resolved from the DNA. This table holds some 250,000 clones, around 92% found once. CDR3 length: 13 residues. The germline gives CDR1 SQVTM, CDR2 ANQGSEA. V was pared by 7 bases and J by 7 bases, with 9 bases of the junction left unmatched.

The sequencing input was PBMCs or T cells enriched from blood (not recorded which). The sequence derives from a woman aged 30 to 39 with acute COVID-19. This chain joins TRBV29-1 and TRBJ2-2; 7 bases are shared with TRBD1. DNA of the CDR3: TGCAGCGCTGCTAAACAGGGGAACGGGGAGCTGTTTTTT. Protein sequence: CSAAKQGNGELFF.